These 32 T cell receptor beta chains were all obtained from the same sample, sequenced in a study of response to subunit inactivated influenza vaccine. MiXCR, applied by TCRdb to the RT-PCR reads, yields one record per CDR3 protein. Of 250,000 to 350,000 distinct CDR3 sequences in the sample, roughly 22% were seen once. The source was PBMCs from blood, collected 21 months after vaccination. The receptors here all came from a man between 45 and 75 years old who received an inactivated influenza vaccine.

This clonotype was counted a few times. V gene TRBV7-9 combines with J gene TRBJ1-1; D perhaps matches TRBD1 (5 bases). V lost 6 bases, J lost 0 bases, and 14 bases lay in between. The CDR3 runs to 15 residues. Germline CDR1 SEHNR, CDR2 FQNEAQ (reference sequence). The DNA of the CDR3 is TGTGCCAGCAGTCCATTTGGGGGGATGAACACTGAAGCTTTCTTT. This sequence encodes CASSPFGGMNTEAFF.

This clonotype was found a few times. V usage is TRBV7-8 and J usage is TRBJ2-1; 10 nucleotides match TRBD2. Unmatched junction bases numbered 12, after V lost 5 bases and J lost 2 bases. Germline values: CDR1 SGHVS, CDR2 FQNEAQ. The CDR3 contains 18 residues. CDR3 DNA: TGTGCCAGCAGCCTCCCACGGCTCCTAGCGGGAGCCTACAATGAGCAGTTCTTC. Its translation: CASSLPRLLAGAYNEQFF.

This clonotype was observed a handful of times. The V and J genes are TRBV20-1 and TRBJ2-7, with TRBD2 identical over 10 bases. Losses at the gene ends were 0 bases for V and 7 bases for J; bases not matched to a gene: 6. Per germline, CDR1 DFQATT and CDR2 SNEGSKA (reference sequence). This CDR3 is built from 14 residues. As DNA, the CDR3 is TGCAGTGCTAGAGATCTAGCGGGAGAGGAAGAGCAGTACTTC. It codes for CSARDLAGEEEQYF.

This rearrangement joins TRBV4-1 to TRBJ2-2; 12 nucleotides agree with TRBD2. V shed 3 bases and J 5 bases; nucleotides not matched to a gene: 4. This CDR3 has 16 residues. Germline V gives CDR1 MGHRA, CDR2 YSYEKL. DNA of the CDR3: TGCGCCAGCAGCCACCAACTAGCGGGAGGTACCGGGGAGCTGTTTTTT. As protein: CASSHQLAGGTGELFF.

The chain has TRBV12-3 or TRBV12-4 and TRBJ2-1; the D gene is possibly TRBD2 (5 bases). Trimming left V 6 bases short and J 2 bases short, with 20 bases between. This CDR3 is built from 17 residues. The CDR3 loop reads CASSPGTRRGTYNEQFF. CDR3 coding DNA: TGTGCCAGCAGCCCTGGCACTAGACGGGGTACCTACAATGAGCAGTTCTTC.

The chain carries TRBV9 and TRBJ2-3; a weak D match, TRBD1 (5 bases). The CDR3 contains 16 residues. Germline-derived CDR1 and CDR2 are SGDLS and YYNGEE. Trimming stripped 3 bases from V and 2 bases from J, with 16 bases between. The CDR3 sequence is CASSAEAGHTTDTQYF. The CDR3 region has the DNA TGTGCCAGCAGCGCAGAAGCAGGACACACCACAGATACGCAGTATTTT. The entire variable domain, with the rest obtained from reference TRBV9 and TRBJ2-3, is as follows: DSGVTQTPKHLITATGQRVTLRCSPRSGDLSVYWYQQSLDQGLQFLIQYYNGEERAKGNILERFSAQQFPDLHSELNLSSLELGDSALYFCASSAEAGHTTDTQYFGPGTRLTVL.

In the case of this clonotype: A read error may be the cause here, since a much bigger clone is one base away. The V gene is TRBV5-4, the J gene TRBJ2-7; no reliable D call. Trimming removed 2 bases from V and 3 bases from J, with 3 bases in between. Germline lookup yields CDR1 SGHNT and CDR2 YYREEE (reference sequence). This CDR3 is built from 11 residues. CDR3 amino acids: CASSFNYEQYF. In nucleotides, the CDR3 is TGTGCCAGCAGCTTCAACTACGAGCAGTACTTC.

V gene TRBV6-1 combines with J gene TRBJ2-2; the match to TRBD1 covers 9 bases. Germline V gene data show CDR1 as MNHNS and CDR2 as SASEGT. The ends lost 6 bases at V and 6 bases at J; junction bases unmatched: 11. There are 16 residues in the CDR3. CDR3 in amino acids: CASRRTGTGNPGELFF. CDR3 in DNA: TGTGCCAGCAGGCGTACCGGGACAGGGAATCCCGGGGAGCTGTTTTTT.

This clonotype was recorded a few times. This chain connects TRBV6-1 to TRBJ2-3, with 7 positions matching TRBD1. Looked up from germline, CDR1 is MNHNS and CDR2 is SASEGT. This CDR3 is built from 15 residues. The trim removed 6 bases at V and 6 bases at J, leaving 12 bases unmatched. CDR3 sequence: CASREAGTVLDTQYF. CDR3 bases: TGTGCCAGCAGGGAGGCCGGGACAGTACTCGATACGCAGTATTTT.

This clonotype was detected a few times. The chain is built from TRBV23-1 and TRBJ2-4; the D is unclear. TRBV23-1 is placed among ORFs of uncertain function. V lost 0 bases to trimming and J lost 0 bases, with 18 bases between them. This CDR3 region has 19 residues. CDR3 coding DNA: TGCGCCAGCAGTCAATCCCCCCCCGGACGATTTCTAGCCAAAAACATTCAGTACTTC. Residues: CASSQSPPGRFLAKNIQYF.

Only a few counts were recorded for this clonotype. The chain combines TRBV4-3 with TRBJ2-2, with 7 bases matching TRBD2. CDR3 length: 14 amino acids. The germline CDR1 and CDR2 sequences are LGHNA and YSLEER. The J segment lost 6 bases and the V segment lost 4 bases, leaving 5 bases of the junction unmatched. CDR3: CASSRLARSGELFF. CDR3 DNA: TGCGCCAGCAGCCGACTAGCTCGGTCCGGGGAGCTGTTTTTT.

This clonotype was observed many times. This chain joins TRBV29-1 and TRBJ1-1; D is unresolved. Per the germline V gene, CDR1 is SQVTM and CDR2 is ANQGSEA. The CDR3 totals 13 residues. Trimming cost V 1 base and J 6 bases, with 12 bases left between them. The CDR3 bases are TGCAGCGTTGAAGGGAGGCAGAGAGCTGAAGCTTTCTTT. Translation gives CSVEGRQRAEAFF.

The chain is built from TRBV15 and TRBJ2-1; 8 positions match TRBD2. The CDR3 is 14 amino acids. The V and J ends lost 0 bases and 10 bases, in that order; junction bases with no gene match: 5. CDR1 is LNHNV and CDR2 is YYDKDF in the germline V gene (reference sequence). The CDR3 bases are TGTGCCACCAGCAGAGAGCGAGCGGGAGACGAGCAGTTCTTC. This encodes CATSRERAGDEQFF. Full variable domain (rest looked up from reference TRBV15 and TRBJ2-1): DAMVIQNPRYQVTQFGKPVTLSCSQTLNHNVMYWYQQKSSQAPKLLFHYYDKDFNNEADTPDNFQSRRPNTSFCFLDIRSPGLGDTAMYLCATSRERAGDEQFFGPGTRLTVL.

This clonotype was seen more than once but under ten times. The chain has TRBV28 and TRBJ1-2, with D perhaps TRBD1 (6 bases). V lost 1 base, J lost 6 bases, and 15 bases lay in between. The CDR3 loop spans 15 amino acids. Germline values: CDR1 MDHEN, CDR2 SYDVKM. The CDR3 DNA reads as TGTGCCAGCAGTTTATTTGGGGGCCAGCCCCATGGCTACACCTTC. Translating it yields CASSLFGGQPHGYTF.

This clonotype was observed at least ten times. The chain is built from TRBV12-3 or TRBV12-4 and TRBJ2-1; 8 bases align to TRBD2. There are 19 residues in the CDR3. The CDR3 is CTCSFGPVGGRIPYNEQFF. The CDR3 DNA reads as TGTACCTGCAGTTTCGGGCCTGTCGGCGGGAGGATACCCTACAATGAGCAGTTCTTC.

This clonotype appeared a few times. The V call is TRBV7-2, the J call TRBJ1-4; D is unresolved. Trimming shortened V by 5 bases and J by 2 bases, and 6 bases separated the two germline ends. The V gene's germline CDR1 is SGHTA and CDR2 FQGNSA. The CDR3 loop spans 13 amino acids. The CDR3 DNA follows: TGTGCCAGCAGCGCCGTTACTAATGAAAAACTGTTTTTT. The encoded protein is CASSAVTNEKLFF.

The genes are TRBV6-5 and TRBJ2-7; 7 bases align to TRBD2. The junction had 7 bases not matched to a gene; V was cut back by 4 bases and J by 4 bases. CDR1 MNHEY and CDR2 SVGAGI come from the germline V gene. The CDR3 runs to 14 residues. The CDR3 region is CASSFGLAAYEQYF. The CDR3 region has the DNA TGTGCCAGCAGTTTTGGGCTAGCGGCGTACGAGCAGTACTTC.

This clonotype was detected a few times. The chain employs TRBV6-1 and TRBJ1-6; a possible D gene is TRBD1 (5 bases). CDR1 and CDR2 (germline): MNHNS, SASEGT. V dropped 2 bases and J dropped 8 bases, with 13 bases sitting between them. This CDR3 is built from 15 residues. This CDR3 is CASSEPAGWYSPLHF. CDR3 DNA sequence: TGTGCCAGCAGTGAACCCGCAGGGTGGTATTCACCCCTCCACTTT.

The chain joins TRBV11-3 to TRBJ2-2, with D perhaps TRBD1 (6 bases). The CDR3 extends over 15 amino acids. The germline V gene has CDR1 SGHNT and CDR2 YENEEA. Trimming took 2 bases from V and 4 from J, leaving 11 bases between them. The CDR3 protein is CASSLRTEGTGELFF. The CDR3 DNA reads TGTGCCAGCAGCTTAAGGACAGAAGGCACCGGGGAGCTGTTTTTT.

This chain links TRBV12-3 or TRBV12-4 with TRBJ1-1; weak D call: TRBD1 (5 bases). Trimming took off 5 bases at V and 2 bases at J, with 9 bases between the two ends. The CDR3 covers 13 residues. Here the CDR3 DNA reads TGTGCCAGCAGTATGACAGTTAACACTGAAGCTTTCTTT. Protein product: CASSMTVNTEAFF.

This clonotype was counted many times. The chain employs TRBV10-2 and TRBJ1-6; D remains ambiguous. The CDR3 has 17 residues. Germline V gives CDR1 WSHSY, CDR2 SAAADI. Trimming took 0 bases from V and 9 from J, leaving 18 bases between them. The CDR3 sequence: CASSESRLHSRFSPLHF. CDR3 nucleotides: TGCGCCAGCAGTGAGTCGCGGCTGCACAGCCGGTTTTCACCCCTCCACTTT.

The V and J genes are TRBV6-5 and TRBJ2-7; possibly TRBD2 for D (6 bases). The CDR3 spans 15 residues. Looked up from germline, CDR1 is MNHEY and CDR2 is SVGAGI. Trimming pared 0 bases from V and 8 bases from J, leaving 17 bases between. CDR3 amino acids: CASSYSTLRDPKQYF. CDR3 nucleotides: TGTGCCAGCAGTTACTCCACTTTGCGGGACCCAAAGCAGTACTTC.

This sequence joins TRBV6-2 or TRBV6-3 and TRBJ1-2, with a possible D match to TRBD1 (5 bases). Germline values: CDR1 MNHEY, CDR2 SVGEGT. The V and J ends lost 0 bases and 4 bases respectively, with 18 bases between them. The CDR3 is made up of 17 amino acids. The CDR3 DNA sequence: TGTGCCAGCAGTTACTCGATTCCTGGCCGGAGGGGCTATGGCTACACCTTC. It is translated as CASSYSIPGRRGYGYTF.

This chain's CDR3 is CASSITGGPSSYEQYF. Here the CDR3 DNA reads TGTGCCAGCAGCATTACAGGGGGCCCCTCCTCCTACGAGCAGTACTTC. The chain couples TRBV7-8 to TRBJ2-7; 9 bases agree with TRBD1. This CDR3 spans 16 amino acids. J was trimmed by 0 bases and V by 5 bases; bases with no gene match: 8. Per germline, CDR1 SGHVS and CDR2 FQNEAQ.

The genes are TRBV6-2 or TRBV6-3 and TRBJ1-5, with D perhaps matching TRBD1 (5 bases). The V end was cut by 0 bases, the J end by 11 bases, with 14 bases between. This CDR3 has 14 amino acids. From germline, CDR1 is MNHEY and CDR2 SVGEGT. The CDR3 DNA is TGTGCCAGCAGTTACTCGGACGGCAGCAGGGCCCAGCATTTT. Protein sequence: CASSYSDGSRAQHF.

This clonotype was observed at least ten times. The rearrangement uses TRBV29-1 and TRBJ2-5; 9 nucleotides line up with TRBD2. Trimming removed 0 bases from V and 4 bases from J; junction bases left unmatched: 9. The CDR3 spans 16 residues. Germline CDR1 and CDR2: SQVTM and ANQGSEA. As DNA, the CDR3 is TGCAGCGTTGAAGAGGTGTATGAGACTAGCGGAGAGACCCAGTACTTC. It is translated as CSVEEVYETSGETQYF.

This rearrangement joins TRBV20-1 to TRBJ2-4, with TRBD2 as a possible D gene (5 bases). Per germline, CDR1 DFQATT and CDR2 SNEGSKA (reference sequence). V was cut by 3 bases and J by 0 bases, with 6 bases left in between. This CDR3 has 13 amino acids. CDR3 DNA: TGCAGTGCTAGTCGGGGAGCCAAAAACATTCAGTACTTC. Translated: CSASRGAKNIQYF.

This clonotype appeared a few times. The rearrangement joins TRBV7-2 to TRBJ1-4; the D gene is possibly TRBD1 (6 bases). Trimming pared 1 base from V and 7 bases from J, leaving 7 bases between. Germline CDR1 and CDR2: SGHTA and FQGNSA. This CDR3 is built from 13 residues. DNA for the CDR3: TGTGCCAGCAGCTTAGGGGGGGCTGAAAAACTGTTTTTT. Protein sequence: CASSLGGAEKLFF.

The rearrangement joins TRBV20-1 to TRBJ2-7; 9 bases are shared with TRBD2. This CDR3 region has 14 residues. In germline, CDR1 is DFQATT, CDR2 SNEGSKA (reference sequence). Unmatched junction bases numbered 6, after V lost 4 bases and J lost 2 bases. The CDR3, as DNA: TGCAGTGCTATGACTAGCGGTGGACCCTACGAGCAGTACTTC. Protein sequence: CSAMTSGGPYEQYF.

This clonotype was seen only a few times. V gene TRBV28 combines with J gene TRBJ2-1; TRBD1 aligns across 8 bases. Per the germline V gene, CDR1 is MDHEN and CDR2 is SYDVKM. The CDR3 loop spans 16 amino acids. V gave up 5 bases and J gave up 1 base; unmatched junction bases: 7. DNA for the CDR3: TGTGCCAGCAGTCCCTGGACAGGGTCGTCCTACAATGAGCAGTTCTTC. Translated: CASSPWTGSSYNEQFF.

This rearrangement joins TRBV15 to TRBJ1-6; D ambiguous. The CDR3 covers 15 residues. With 1 base removed from V and 3 bases from J, the gap between germline ends came to 7 bases. Germline lookup yields CDR1 LNHNV and CDR2 YYDKDF (reference sequence). The CDR3 coding sequence is TGTGCCACCAGCAGAGGACAAAGCTATAATTCACCCCTCCACTTT. Its protein product is CATSRGQSYNSPLHF.

This chain connects TRBV5-1 to TRBJ2-6; TRBD1 is a possible D gene (5 bases). Trimming stripped 2 bases from V and 0 bases from J, with 9 bases between. CDR1 SGHRS and CDR2 YFSETQ come from the germline V gene. There are 16 residues in the CDR3. CDR3 region: CASSFTGFSGANVLTF. The CDR3, as DNA: TGCGCCAGCAGCTTCACAGGCTTCTCTGGGGCCAACGTCCTGACTTTC.